The sample holds one count of the clone carrying this T cell receptor beta chain. Its antigen is unidentified. This could be a read error, since a much larger clone is one nucleotide away. The same CDR3 arises from other DNA sequences in this sample as well. This record belongs to a study of shared clonotypes between healthy human individuals. Study information: Contributing individuals were a couple of females and a few males aged 18 to 49. Study-level findings and limits: It was only blood that was sampled, and tissue repertoires likely differ.

The team ran DNA from unsorted PBMCs on ten immunoSEQ deep assay plates for sequencing. Clones were sequenced by immunoSEQ multiplex PCR, and TCRdb holds only the in-frame ones, with some missing. The table shows hundreds of thousands of clones, with around 78% occurring only once. Germline CDR1 reads MNHNY; CDR2 reads SVGAGI (reference sequence). The CDR3 totals 16 residues. V lost 5 bases and J lost 2, with 15 bases in between. Every one of the donors was a Caucasian adult that lived in Nashville, Tennessee. The specimen sequenced was PBMCs. The rearrangement uses TRBV6-6 and TRBJ2-2; a weak D match, TRBD2 (5 bases). This sequence originates from a woman between 35 and 50 years old in good health. Some clones in this sample may be carry-over from other donors' samples. The CDR3 reads CASSLGPAENTGELFF. The CDR3 bases are TGTGCCAGCAGTCTTGGGCCAGCGGAAAACACCGGGGAGCTGTTTTTT.